This T cell receptor (beta chain) was identified in a study of blood T cell repertoires in COVID-19. Using immunoSEQ multiplex PCR, the repertoire was profiled, and TCRdb retains in-frame clones only, with some absent. The profile shows approximately 100,000 clones, about 80% of them singletons. This receptor was obtained from a human donor in a cohort sampled during active or convalescent COVID-19. The specimen sequenced was peripheral blood.

The CDR3 region has the DNA TGTGCCAGTATCACGAAACCGGGCAGGGGGAACACTGAAGCTTTCTTT. Translated, it gives CASITKPGRGNTEAFF. The chain links TRBV19 to TRBJ1-1; D possibly corresponds to TRBD1 (6 bases). This CDR3 spans 16 amino acids. V gave up 7 bases and J gave up 1 base, with 19 bases separating them. The germline V gene encodes CDR1 LNHDA and CDR2 SQIVND (reference sequence).